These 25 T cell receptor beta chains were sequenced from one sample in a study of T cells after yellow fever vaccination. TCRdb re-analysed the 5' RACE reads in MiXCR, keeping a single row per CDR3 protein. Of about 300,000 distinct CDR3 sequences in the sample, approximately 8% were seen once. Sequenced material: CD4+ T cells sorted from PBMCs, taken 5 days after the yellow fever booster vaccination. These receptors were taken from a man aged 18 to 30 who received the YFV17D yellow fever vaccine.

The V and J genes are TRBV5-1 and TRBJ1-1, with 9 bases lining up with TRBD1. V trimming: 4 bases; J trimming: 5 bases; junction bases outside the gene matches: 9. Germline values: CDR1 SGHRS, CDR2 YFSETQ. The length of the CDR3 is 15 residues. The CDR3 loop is CASSPRTGEGTEAFF. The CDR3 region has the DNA TGCGCCAGCAGCCCCCGGACAGGGGAAGGGACTGAAGCTTTCTTT.

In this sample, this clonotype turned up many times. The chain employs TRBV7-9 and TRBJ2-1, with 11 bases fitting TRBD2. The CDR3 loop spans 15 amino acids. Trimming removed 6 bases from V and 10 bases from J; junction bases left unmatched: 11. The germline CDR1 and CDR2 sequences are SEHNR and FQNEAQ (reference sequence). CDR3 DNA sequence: TGTGCCAGCAGTTCCGGGACTAGCGGCCTCATGGAGCAGTTCTTC. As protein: CASSSGTSGLMEQFF.

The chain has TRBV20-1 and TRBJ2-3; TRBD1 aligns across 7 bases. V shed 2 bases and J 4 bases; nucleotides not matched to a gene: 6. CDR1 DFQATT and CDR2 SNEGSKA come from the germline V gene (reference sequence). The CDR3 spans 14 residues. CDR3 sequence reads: CSARPTGYADTQYF. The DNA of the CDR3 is TGCAGTGCTAGACCGACAGGGTATGCAGATACGCAGTATTTT.

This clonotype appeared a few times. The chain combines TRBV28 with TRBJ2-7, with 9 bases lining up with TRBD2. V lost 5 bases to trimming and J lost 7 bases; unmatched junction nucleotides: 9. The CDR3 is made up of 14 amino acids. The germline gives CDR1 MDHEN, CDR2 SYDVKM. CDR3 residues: CASSPRLAGTEQYV. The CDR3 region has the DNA TGTGCCAGCAGTCCCCGGCTAGCGGGAACAGAGCAGTACGTC.

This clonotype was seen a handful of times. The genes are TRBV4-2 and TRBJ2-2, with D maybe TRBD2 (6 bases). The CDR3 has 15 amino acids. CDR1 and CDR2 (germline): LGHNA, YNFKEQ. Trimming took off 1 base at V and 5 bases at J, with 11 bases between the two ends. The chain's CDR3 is CASSQVGGETGELFF. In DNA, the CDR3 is TGTGCCAGCAGCCAAGTTGGAGGGGAAACCGGGGAGCTGTTTTTT.

DNA for the CDR3: TGTGCCAGCAGCGCTCCCGGGACAGGGAAGTTCACTGAAGCTTTCTTT. It translates to CASSAPGTGKFTEAFF. The J gene is TRBJ1-1, the V gene TRBV5-4, with 9 bases fitting TRBD1. Germline loops: CDR1 SGHNT, CDR2 YYREEE (reference sequence). CDR3 length: 16 residues. V lost 4 bases to trimming and J lost 4 bases; unmatched junction nucleotides: 11.

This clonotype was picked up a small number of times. The CDR3 DNA reads as TGTGCCAGCAGTTACGCCGCCGGGAATCAGCCCCAGCATTTT. This codes for CASSYAAGNQPQHF. This chain joins TRBV6-5 and TRBJ1-5; D is unclear. The CDR3 length is 14 residues. Germline V gene data show CDR1 as MNHEY and CDR2 as SVGAGI. V lost 2 bases to trimming and J lost 4 bases, with 9 bases between them.

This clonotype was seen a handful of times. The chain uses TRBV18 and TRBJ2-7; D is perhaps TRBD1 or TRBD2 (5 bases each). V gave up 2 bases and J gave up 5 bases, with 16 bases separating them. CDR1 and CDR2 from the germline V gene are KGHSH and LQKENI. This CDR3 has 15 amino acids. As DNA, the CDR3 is TGTGCCAGCTCACCAGGCCCCGGGACGGCTAACGAGCAGTACTTC. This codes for CASSPGPGTANEQYF.

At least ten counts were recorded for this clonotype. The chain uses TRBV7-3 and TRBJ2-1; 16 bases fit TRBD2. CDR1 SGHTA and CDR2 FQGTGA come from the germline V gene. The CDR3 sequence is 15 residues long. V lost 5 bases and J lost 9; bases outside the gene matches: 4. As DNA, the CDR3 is TGTGCCAGCAGCCGCGGGACTAGCGGGGGGGGTGAGCAGTTCTTC. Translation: CASSRGTSGGGEQFF.

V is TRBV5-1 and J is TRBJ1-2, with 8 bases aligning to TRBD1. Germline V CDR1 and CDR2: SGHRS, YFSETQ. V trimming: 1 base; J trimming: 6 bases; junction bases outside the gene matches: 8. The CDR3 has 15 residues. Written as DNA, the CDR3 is TGCGCCAGCAGCTTGTGGAAGCCGGGACAGGATGGCTACACCTTC. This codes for CASSLWKPGQDGYTF.

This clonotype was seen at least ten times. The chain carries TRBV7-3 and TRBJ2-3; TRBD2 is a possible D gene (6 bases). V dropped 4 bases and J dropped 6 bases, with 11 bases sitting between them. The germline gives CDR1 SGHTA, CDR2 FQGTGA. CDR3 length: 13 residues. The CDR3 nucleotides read TGTGCCAGCAGCTCGGGAGATGAGGATACGCAGTATTTT. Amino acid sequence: CASSSGDEDTQYF.

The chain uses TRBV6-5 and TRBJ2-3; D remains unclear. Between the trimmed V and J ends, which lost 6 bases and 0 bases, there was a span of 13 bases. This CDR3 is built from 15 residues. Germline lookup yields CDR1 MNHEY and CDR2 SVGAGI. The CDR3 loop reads CASRSRRASTDTQYF. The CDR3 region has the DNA TGTGCCAGCAGAAGCAGGCGAGCTAGCACAGATACGCAGTATTTT.

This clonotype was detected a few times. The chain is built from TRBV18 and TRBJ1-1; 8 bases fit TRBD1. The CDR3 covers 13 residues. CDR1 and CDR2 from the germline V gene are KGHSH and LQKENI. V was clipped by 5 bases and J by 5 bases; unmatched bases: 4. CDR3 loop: CASSSTGETEAFF. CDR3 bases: TGTGCCAGCTCATCGACAGGGGAAACTGAAGCTTTCTTT.

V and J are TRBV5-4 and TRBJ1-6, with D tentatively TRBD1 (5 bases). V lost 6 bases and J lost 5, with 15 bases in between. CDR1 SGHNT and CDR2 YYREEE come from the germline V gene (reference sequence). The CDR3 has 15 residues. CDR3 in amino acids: CASTTGQHNNSPLHF. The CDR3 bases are TGTGCCAGCACCACGGGGCAGCACAATAATTCACCCCTCCACTTT.

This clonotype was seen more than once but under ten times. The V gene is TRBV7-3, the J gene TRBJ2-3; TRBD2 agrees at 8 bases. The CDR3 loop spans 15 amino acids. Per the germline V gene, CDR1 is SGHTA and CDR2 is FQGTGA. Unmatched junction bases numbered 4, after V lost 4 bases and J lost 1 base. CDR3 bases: TGTGCCAGCAGCTCCCAGCGGGGGCGCACAGATACGCAGTATTTT. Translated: CASSSQRGRTDTQYF.

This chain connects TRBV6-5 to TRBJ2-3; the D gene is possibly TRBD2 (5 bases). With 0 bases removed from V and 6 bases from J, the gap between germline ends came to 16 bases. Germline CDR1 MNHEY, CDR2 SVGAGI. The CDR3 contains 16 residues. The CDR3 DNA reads TGTGCCAGCAGTTACTCGAGGGTACACCTGGGGGATACGCAGTATTTT. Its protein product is CASSYSRVHLGDTQYF.

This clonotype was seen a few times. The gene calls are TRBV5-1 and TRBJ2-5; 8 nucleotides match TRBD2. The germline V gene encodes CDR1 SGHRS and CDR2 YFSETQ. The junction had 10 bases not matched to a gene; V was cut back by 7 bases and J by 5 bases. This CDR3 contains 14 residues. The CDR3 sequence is CASAPGGPRETQYF. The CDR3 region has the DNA TGCGCCAGCGCACCGGGGGGGCCGAGGGAGACCCAGTACTTC.

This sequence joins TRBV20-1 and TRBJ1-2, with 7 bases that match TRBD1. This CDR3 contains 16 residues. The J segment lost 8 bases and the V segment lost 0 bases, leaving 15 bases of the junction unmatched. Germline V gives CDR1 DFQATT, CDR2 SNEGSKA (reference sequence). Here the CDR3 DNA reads TGCAGTGCTAGAGAATTTCACGGCAGGGGGTCGGTGGGCTACACCTTC. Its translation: CSAREFHGRGSVGYTF.

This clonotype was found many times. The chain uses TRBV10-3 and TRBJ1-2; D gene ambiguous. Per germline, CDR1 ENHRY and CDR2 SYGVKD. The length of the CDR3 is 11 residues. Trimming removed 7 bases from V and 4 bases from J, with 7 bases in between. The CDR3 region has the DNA TGTGCCATCACAGACACCTATGGCTACACCTTC. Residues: CAITDTYGYTF.

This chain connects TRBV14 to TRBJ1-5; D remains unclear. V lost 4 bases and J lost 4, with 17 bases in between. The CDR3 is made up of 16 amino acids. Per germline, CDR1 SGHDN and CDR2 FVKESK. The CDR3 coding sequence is TGTGCCAGCAGCCGCGGAAGTAAGTCCTGGAATCAGCCCCAGCATTTT. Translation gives CASSRGSKSWNQPQHF.

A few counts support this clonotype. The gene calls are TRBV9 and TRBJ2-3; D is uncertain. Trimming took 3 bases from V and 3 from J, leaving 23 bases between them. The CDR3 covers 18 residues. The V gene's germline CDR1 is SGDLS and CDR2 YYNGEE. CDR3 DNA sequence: TGTGCCAGCAGCGCGCCCCTCTTATTAGGCAGAGGTACAGATACGCAGTATTTT. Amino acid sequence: CASSAPLLLGRGTDTQYF.

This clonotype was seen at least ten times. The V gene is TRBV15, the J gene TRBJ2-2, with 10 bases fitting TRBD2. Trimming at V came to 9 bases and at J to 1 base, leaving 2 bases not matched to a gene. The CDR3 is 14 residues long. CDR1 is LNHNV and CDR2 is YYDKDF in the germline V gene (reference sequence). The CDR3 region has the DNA TGTGCCACAAGACTAGCGGGGAACACCGGGGAGCTGTTTTTT. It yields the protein CATRLAGNTGELFF.

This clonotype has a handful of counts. CDR3 in amino acids: CASSQSRQGVADTQYF. In DNA, the CDR3 is TGCGCCAGCAGCCAAAGCCGACAGGGGGTTGCAGATACGCAGTATTTT. J is TRBJ2-3 and V is TRBV4-3, with TRBD1 matching over 9 bases. The CDR3 spans 16 residues. From germline, CDR1 is LGHNA and CDR2 YSLEER. The V gene end was trimmed by 2 bases and the J gene end by 4 bases; junction bases not matched to a gene: 7.

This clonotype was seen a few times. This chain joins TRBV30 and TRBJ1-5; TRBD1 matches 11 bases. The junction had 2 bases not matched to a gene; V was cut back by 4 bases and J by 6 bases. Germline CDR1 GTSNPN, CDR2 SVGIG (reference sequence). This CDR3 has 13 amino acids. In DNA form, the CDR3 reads TGTGCCTGGAAGGGGACAGGGGGTCAGCCCCAGCATTTT. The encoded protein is CAWKGTGGQPQHF.

Here the CDR3 DNA reads TGTGCCAGCAGTTTGCGGGGGGAGCTGTTTTTT. The encoded protein is CASSLRGELFF. The rearrangement uses TRBV7-9 and TRBJ2-2; D is uncertain. V was pared by 6 bases and J by 8 bases, with 7 bases between. The CDR3 spans 11 residues. The germline V gene has CDR1 SEHNR and CDR2 FQNEAQ (reference sequence). Complete variable domain (other parts from reference TRBV7-9 and TRBJ2-2): DTGVSQNPRHKITKRGQNVTFRCDPISEHNRLYWYRQTLGQGPEFLTYFQNEAQLEKSRLLSDRFSAERPKGSFSTLEIQRTEQGDSAMYLCASSLRGELFFGEGSRLTVL.